This T cell receptor (beta chain) stems from a study of type 1 regulatory T cells. This clonotype is large. As yet, its antigen is unknown. TCRdb reprocessed the reads via MiXCR and lists one record per CDR3 protein. Of roughly 62,000 distinct CDR3 sequences listed, roughly 60% are singletons. This CDR3 has 15 amino acids. The germline V gene has CDR1 SGHTA and CDR2 FQGNSA. V lost 2 bases and J lost 2, with 9 bases in between. The receptor's source is a human donor in good health. The chain employs TRBV7-2 and TRBJ2-2; no firm D call. Sequenced input: cultured non-Tr1 T cells, either the whole culture or a sorted T cell fraction (not recorded which). CDR3 DNA sequence: TGTGCCAGCAGCTTAAATGGAAGAAACACCGGGGAGCTGTTTTTT. Translating it yields CASSLNGRNTGELFF.